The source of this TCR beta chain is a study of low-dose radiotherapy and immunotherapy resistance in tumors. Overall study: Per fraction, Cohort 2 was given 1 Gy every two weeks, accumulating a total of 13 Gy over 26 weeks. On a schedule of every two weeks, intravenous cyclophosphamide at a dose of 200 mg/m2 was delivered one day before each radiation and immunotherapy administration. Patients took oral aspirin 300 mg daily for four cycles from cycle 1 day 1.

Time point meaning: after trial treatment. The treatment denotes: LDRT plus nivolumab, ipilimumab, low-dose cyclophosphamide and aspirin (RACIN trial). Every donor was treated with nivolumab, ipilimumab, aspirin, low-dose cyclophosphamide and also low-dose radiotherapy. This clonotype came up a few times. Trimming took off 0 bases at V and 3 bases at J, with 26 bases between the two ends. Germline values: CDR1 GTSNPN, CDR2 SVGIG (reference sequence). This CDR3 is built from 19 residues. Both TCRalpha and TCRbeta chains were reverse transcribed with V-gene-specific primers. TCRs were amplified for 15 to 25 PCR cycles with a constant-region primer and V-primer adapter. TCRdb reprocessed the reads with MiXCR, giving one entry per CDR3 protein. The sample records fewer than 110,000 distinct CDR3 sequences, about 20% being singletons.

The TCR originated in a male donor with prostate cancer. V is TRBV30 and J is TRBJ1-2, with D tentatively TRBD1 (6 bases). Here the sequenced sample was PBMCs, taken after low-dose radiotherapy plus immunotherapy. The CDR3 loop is CAWSVLQPRQDEVDYGYTF. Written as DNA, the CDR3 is TGTGCCTGGAGTGTACTCCAACCCCGACAGGACGAGGTTGACTATGGCTACACCTTC.